This T cell receptor beta chain was captured in a study of CD8+CD57+ T cells in acquired aplastic anemia. TCR beta VDJ combinations and CDR3 sequences were profiled from genomic DNA. One entry per CDR3 protein, called by TCRdb with MiXCR from the reads. Altogether about 190,000 distinct CDR3 sequences are present, approximately 52% being singletons, with the ten largest covering roughly 15%. Germline CDR1 and CDR2: SQVTM and ANQGSEA. CDR3 size: 13 residues. Trimming took 3 bases from V and 2 from J, leaving 11 bases between them. Material for sequencing was sorted CD4+, CD8+, or CD8+CD57+ T cells (not recorded which) from PBMCs. The chain recombines TRBV29-1 with TRBJ2-7; the D is unclear. This clonotype was sampled from a human donor in good health, serving as a control. The CDR3 reads CSVEGLDPYEQYF. CDR3 in DNA: TGCAGCGTTGAGGGTCTCGACCCCTACGAGCAGTACTTC.